The 20 T cell receptor beta chains below all came from one sample that was sequenced in a study of T cell responses to AZD1222 COVID-19 vaccine. The data were produced by immunoSEQ multiplex PCR, yet TCRdb's version contains in-frame clones alone and is incomplete. The sample contains roughly 150,000 clones, around nine tenths of which appear only once. The sample in question was peripheral blood, obtained on day 0 of AZD1222 vaccination. These receptors all stem from an adult in good health.

V usage is TRBV25-1 and J usage is TRBJ2-1; D gene ambiguous. The CDR3 totals 13 residues. Trimming removed 4 bases at V and 6 bases at J, with 10 bases between. The V gene's germline CDR1 is MGHDK and CDR2 SYGVNS. CDR3 loop: CASSAPKPNEQFF. The CDR3 DNA reads as TGTGCCAGCAGTGCTCCTAAACCCAATGAGCAGTTCTTC.

This clone came up once. The V call is TRBV30, the J call TRBJ1-2, with D uncertain. CDR1 and CDR2 (germline): GTSNPN, SVGIG (reference sequence). The length of the CDR3 is 16 residues. V dropped 0 bases and J dropped 4 bases, with 18 bases sitting between them. The CDR3 spells CAWSVLVGSVLYGYTF. In nucleotides, the CDR3 is TGTGCCTGGAGTGTACTCGTAGGGTCGGTGCTCTATGGCTACACCTTC. The full variable domain, in which reference TRBV30 and TRBJ1-2 provide the parts outside the CDR3, is SQTIHQWPATLVQPVGSPLSLECTVEGTSNPNLYWYRQAAGRGLQLLFYSVGIGQISSEVPQNLSASRPQDRQFILSSKKLLLSDSGFYLCAWSVLVGSVLYGYTFGSGTRLTVV.

CDR3 amino acids: CASSLGQGGHTEAFF. CDR3 sequence (DNA): TGTGCCAGCAGTTTAGGACAGGGAGGGCACACTGAAGCTTTCTTT. The V and J genes are TRBV27 and TRBJ1-1; TRBD1 matches at 8 bases. Losses at the gene ends were 2 bases for V and 3 bases for J; bases not matched to a gene: 5. The CDR3 sequence is 15 residues long. Per the germline V gene, CDR1 is MNHEY and CDR2 is SMNVEV (reference sequence).

The chain recombines TRBV28 with TRBJ2-1, with D maybe TRBD2 (7 bases). This CDR3 is 16 amino acids long. With 2 bases removed from V and 5 bases from J, the gap between germline ends came to 16 bases. Germline V gene data show CDR1 as MDHEN and CDR2 as SYDVKM. The CDR3 DNA reads as TGTGCCAGCAGTTTAGGGGGCGGGAGTGTGAACAATGAGCAGTTCTTC. Translation gives CASSLGGGSVNNEQFF.

The chain couples TRBV12-3 or TRBV12-4 to TRBJ2-4; D is undetermined. V gave up 5 bases and J gave up 6 bases, with 5 bases separating them. The CDR3 is 11 residues long. CDR3 bases: TGTGCCAGCAGTCCCCTAAACATTCAGTACTTC. Translating it yields CASSPLNIQYF.

The chain joins TRBV5-1 to TRBJ2-1; D is unresolved. V lost 0 bases and J lost 5, with 12 bases in between. The CDR3 sequence is 15 residues long. Germline V gene lookup returns CDR1 SGHRS and CDR2 YFSETQ. Written as DNA, the CDR3 is TGCGCCAGCAGCTTGGAACGGAGAACTAACAATGAGCAGTTCTTC. Translating gives CASSLERRTNNEQFF.

The chain has TRBV4-1 and TRBJ2-1; unclear D gene. The germline CDR1 and CDR2 sequences are MGHRA and YSYEKL. Trimming shortened V by 0 bases and J by 6 bases, and 12 bases separated the two germline ends. The CDR3 is 15 residues long. For the CDR3, the DNA is TGCGCCAGCAGCCAAGATCCCCGGACGCGCAATGAGCAGTTCTTC. Translating gives CASSQDPRTRNEQFF.

V gene TRBV10-3 combines with J gene TRBJ1-3; 8 bases map to TRBD1. Germline CDR1 ENHRY, CDR2 SYGVKD. After removal of 5 bases from V and 5 bases from J, the junction contained 20 bases not matched to a gene. The CDR3 has 19 residues. The CDR3 reads CAISIYLTQRDRGRNTIYF. The DNA of the CDR3 is TGTGCCATCAGTATATATCTAACCCAAAGAGACAGGGGAAGAAACACCATATATTTT.

The chain combines TRBV11-2 with TRBJ2-1, with D tentatively TRBD2 (5 bases). This CDR3 has 14 residues. Germline values: CDR1 SGHAT, CDR2 FQNNGV. V shed 7 bases and J shed 4 bases, with 14 bases lying between them. The CDR3 sequence is CASTNDRGYNEQFF. In DNA form, the CDR3 reads TGTGCCAGCACAAATGATAGAGGGTACAATGAGCAGTTCTTC. Filled out from reference TRBV11-2 and TRBJ2-1, the complete variable domain reads EAGVAQSPRYKIIEKRQSVAFWCNPISGHATLYWYQQILGQGPKLLIQFQNNGVVDDSQLPKDRFSAERLKGVDSTLKIQPAKLEDSAVYLCASTNDRGYNEQFFGPGTRLTVL.

This sequence joins TRBV5-6 and TRBJ1-6; no clear D gene. The germline V gene encodes CDR1 SGHDT and CDR2 YYEEEE. This CDR3 spans 16 amino acids. Trimming removed 4 bases from V and 0 bases from J, with 11 bases in between. CDR3 sequence reads: CASSPRWSSYNSPLHF. The CDR3 DNA follows: TGTGCCAGCAGCCCCCGCTGGAGCTCCTATAATTCACCCCTCCACTTT. Full variable domain (remainder filled in from reference TRBV5-6 and TRBJ1-6): DAGVTQSPTHLIKTRGQQVTLRCSPKSGHDTVSWYQQALGQGPQFIFQYYEEEERQRGNFPDRFSGHQFPNYSSELNVNALLLGDSALYLCASSPRWSSYNSPLHFGNGTRLTVT.

The gene calls are TRBV3-1 (or the pseudogene TRBV3-2) and TRBJ1-4, with D uncertain. The CDR3 spans 13 residues. The germline V gene encodes CDR1 LGHDT and CDR2 YNNKEL (reference sequence). Trimming took off 0 bases at V and 8 bases at J, with 7 bases between the two ends. The CDR3 nucleotides are TGTGCCAGCAGCCAAGAATGGGAAGAAAAACTGTTTTTT. Translation: CASSQEWEEKLFF.

The CDR3 DNA is TGTGCCAGCAATTTTACCTCGGGGAATGGCTACACCTTC. Its translation is CASNFTSGNGYTF. The chain is built from TRBV27 and TRBJ1-2; D uncertain. This CDR3 has 13 amino acids. V lost 7 bases to trimming and J lost 6 bases, with 15 bases between them. The V gene's germline CDR1 is MNHEY and CDR2 SMNVEV (reference sequence).

The chain links TRBV30 to TRBJ2-1; 10 bases map to TRBD2. The ends lost 1 base at V and 2 bases at J; junction bases unmatched: 2. Germline V gene data show CDR1 as GTSNPN and CDR2 as SVGIG (reference sequence). CDR3 size: 15 residues. CDR3 in DNA: TGTGCCTGGAGTGAACTAGCGGGACCCTACAATGAGCAGTTCTTC. Protein product: CAWSELAGPYNEQFF.

The chain couples TRBV6-5 to TRBJ2-3; TRBD1 aligns across 11 bases. The V and J ends lost 5 bases and 5 bases, in that order; junction bases with no gene match: 6. The CDR3 is 15 amino acids. The germline V gene encodes CDR1 MNHEY and CDR2 SVGAGI. The CDR3 nucleotides are TGTGCCAGCAGTCGCCGGACAGGGGGCGGAGATACGCAGTATTTT. Its translation: CASSRRTGGGDTQYF.

The V and J genes are TRBV12-3 or TRBV12-4 and TRBJ1-5; D call uncertain. V was trimmed by 3 bases and J by 4 bases, leaving 7 bases between them. CDR3 size: 13 residues. The CDR3 region is CASSFRGNQPQHF. DNA for the CDR3: TGTGCCAGCAGTTTTAGAGGAAATCAGCCCCAGCATTTT.

The table lists this clone with a count of one. The chain recombines TRBV15 with TRBJ1-5, with D unclear. In germline, CDR1 is LNHNV, CDR2 YYDKDF (reference sequence). V lost 6 bases to trimming and J lost 0 bases, with 6 bases between them. The CDR3 contains 13 residues. The CDR3 reads CATSTDSNQPQHF. DNA of the CDR3: TGTGCCACCAGTACAGATAGCAATCAGCCCCAGCATTTT. The full variable domain, with the rest looked up from reference TRBV15 and TRBJ1-5, is DAMVIQNPRYQVTQFGKPVTLSCSQTLNHNVMYWYQQKSSQAPKLLFHYYDKDFNNEADTPDNFQSRRPNTSFCFLDIRSPGLGDTAMYLCATSTDSNQPQHFGDGTRLSIL.

The CDR3 DNA sequence: TGTGCCAGCTCACCAGGCATAGCCTCCTACAATGAGCAGTTCTTC. This codes for CASSPGIASYNEQFF. The rearrangement uses TRBV18 and TRBJ2-1; D ambiguous. Germline lookup yields CDR1 KGHSH and CDR2 LQKENI. The CDR3 is 15 residues long. V lost 2 bases and J lost 0, with 8 bases in between.

The chain employs TRBV24-1 and TRBJ1-3; D unresolved. Germline CDR1 is KGHDR and CDR2 is SFDVKD. V dropped 5 bases and J dropped 0 bases, with 10 bases sitting between them. The length of the CDR3 is 15 residues. CDR3 sequence reads: CATSVAPRSGNTIYF. DNA of the CDR3: TGTGCCACCAGTGTGGCACCTCGCTCTGGAAACACCATATATTTT.

The chain couples TRBV18 to TRBJ1-2; 9 bases match TRBD1. Germline-derived CDR1 and CDR2 are KGHSH and LQKENI. There are 16 residues in the CDR3. V gave up 0 bases and J gave up 3 bases; unmatched junction bases: 5. The CDR3 here is CASSPPAGQGDYGYTF. CDR3 in DNA: TGTGCCAGCTCACCACCGGCGGGACAGGGTGACTATGGCTACACCTTC.

The chain joins TRBV6-5 to TRBJ1-5; maybe TRBD1 (6 bases). Trimming shortened V by 4 bases and J by 5 bases, and 9 bases separated the two germline ends. CDR1 MNHEY and CDR2 SVGAGI come from the germline V gene. CDR3 length: 13 amino acids. CDR3 sequence (DNA): TGTGCCAGCAGTTGGGCAGGGGATCAGCCCCAGCATTTT. It specifies CASSWAGDQPQHF.